This T cell receptor (beta chain) stems from a study of beta chain features in type 1 diabetes. Study details: All of the samples together had some 110 million sorted cells examined.

V lost 0 bases and J 6 bases, leaving 11 bases between the germline ends. This CDR3 region has 14 residues. Germline V gene lookup returns CDR1 GTSNPN and CDR2 SVGIG (reference sequence). Sequenced material consisted of expressed TCRB transcripts (all of the isolated RNA was reverse transcribed). Assay: immunoSEQ multiplex PCR; the TCRdb copy retains only in-frame clones and omits some. This table holds 200,000 to 250,000 clones, more than 9% found once. With regard to this clone: Its antigen is still unknown.

Via the markers CD45RO/CCR7/CD25/CD127/CD95/CD27, stem cell-like memory, regulatory, central memory and naive CD4+ cells were sorted. Study results and limitations: Since sequencing was performed on cDNA, cells with high TCR expression could be over-represented. A closer apparent resemblance between naive, central memory and Treg TCRB repertoires was seen in patients than in healthy donors.

This chain links TRBV30 with TRBJ2-2; no firm D call. This receptor was identified in a woman aged 18-35 years in good health. The sequenced sample consisted of naive CD4+ T cells from blood. The CDR3, as DNA: TGTGCCTGGAGTGTAATTATTGGGCCCGGGGAGCTGTTTTTT. Amino acids: CAWSVIIGPGELFF.